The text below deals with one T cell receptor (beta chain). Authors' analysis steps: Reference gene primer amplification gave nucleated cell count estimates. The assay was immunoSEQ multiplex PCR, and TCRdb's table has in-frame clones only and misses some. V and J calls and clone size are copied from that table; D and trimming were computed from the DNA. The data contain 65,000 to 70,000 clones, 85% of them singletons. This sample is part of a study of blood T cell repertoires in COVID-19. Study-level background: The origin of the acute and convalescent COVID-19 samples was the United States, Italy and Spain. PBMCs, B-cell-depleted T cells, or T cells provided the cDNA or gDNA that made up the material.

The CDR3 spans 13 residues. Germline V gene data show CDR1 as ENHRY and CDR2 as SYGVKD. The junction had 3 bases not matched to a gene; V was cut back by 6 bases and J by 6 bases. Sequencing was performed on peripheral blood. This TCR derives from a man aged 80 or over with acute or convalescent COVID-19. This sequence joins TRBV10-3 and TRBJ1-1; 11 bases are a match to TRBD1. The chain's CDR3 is CAIRGQGGAEAFF. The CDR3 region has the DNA TGTGCCATCAGGGGACAGGGGGGAGCTGAAGCTTTCTTT.